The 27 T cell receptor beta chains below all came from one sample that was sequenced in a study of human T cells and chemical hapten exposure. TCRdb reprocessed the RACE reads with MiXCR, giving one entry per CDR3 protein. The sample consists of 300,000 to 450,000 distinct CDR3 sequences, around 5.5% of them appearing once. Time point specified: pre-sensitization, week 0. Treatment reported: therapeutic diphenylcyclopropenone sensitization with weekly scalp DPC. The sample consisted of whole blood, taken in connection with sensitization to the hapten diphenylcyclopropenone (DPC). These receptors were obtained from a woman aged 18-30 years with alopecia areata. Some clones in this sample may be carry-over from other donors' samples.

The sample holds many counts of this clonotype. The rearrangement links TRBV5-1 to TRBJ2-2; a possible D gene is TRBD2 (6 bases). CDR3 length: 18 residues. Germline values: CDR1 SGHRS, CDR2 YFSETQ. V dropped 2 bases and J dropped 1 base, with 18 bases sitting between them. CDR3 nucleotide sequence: TGCGCCAGCAGCTTCTTGAGGGTCGGCGGGATGAACACCGGGGAGCTGTTTTTT. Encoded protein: CASSFLRVGGMNTGELFF.

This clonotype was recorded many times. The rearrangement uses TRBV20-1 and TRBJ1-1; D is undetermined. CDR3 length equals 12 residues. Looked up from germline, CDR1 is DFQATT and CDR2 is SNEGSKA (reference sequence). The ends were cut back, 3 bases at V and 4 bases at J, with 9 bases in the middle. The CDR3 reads CSASGVGTEAFF. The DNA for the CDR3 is TGCAGTGCTAGCGGGGTGGGCACTGAAGCTTTCTTT.

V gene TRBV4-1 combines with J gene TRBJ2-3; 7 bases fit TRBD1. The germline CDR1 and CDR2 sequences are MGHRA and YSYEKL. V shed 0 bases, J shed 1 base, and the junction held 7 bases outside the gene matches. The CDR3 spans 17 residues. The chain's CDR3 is CASSQDQGGVRTDTQYF. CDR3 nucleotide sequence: TGCGCCAGCAGCCAAGATCAAGGGGGCGTTCGCACAGATACGCAGTATTTT.

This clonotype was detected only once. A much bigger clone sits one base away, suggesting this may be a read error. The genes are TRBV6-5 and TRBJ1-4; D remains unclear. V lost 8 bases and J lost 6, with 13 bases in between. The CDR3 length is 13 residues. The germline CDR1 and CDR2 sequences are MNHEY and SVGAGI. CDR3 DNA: TGTGCCAGCTTGAATGGAGCTGATGAAAAACTGTTTTTT. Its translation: CASLNGADEKLFF.

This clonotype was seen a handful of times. The DNA for the CDR3 is TGTGCCAGCAGCTTATCCACCCATGGGGCTGAAGCTTTCTTT. Protein product: CASSLSTHGAEAFF. This chain links TRBV7-8 with TRBJ1-1; D unresolved. CDR1 and CDR2 from the germline V gene are SGHVS and FQNEAQ. The CDR3 totals 14 residues. V dropped 2 bases and J dropped 6 bases, with 13 bases sitting between them. Full variable domain (outside the CDR3, taken from reference TRBV7-8 and TRBJ1-1): GAGVSQSPRYKVAKRGQDVALRCDPISGHVSLFWYQQALGQGPEFLTYFQNEAQLDKSGLPSDRFFAERPEGSVSTLKIQRTQQEDSAVYLCASSLSTHGAEAFFGQGTRLTVV.

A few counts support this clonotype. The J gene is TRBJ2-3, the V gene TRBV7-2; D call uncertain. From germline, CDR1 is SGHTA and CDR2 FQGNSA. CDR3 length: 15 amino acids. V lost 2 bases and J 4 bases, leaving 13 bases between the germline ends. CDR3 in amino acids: CASSLQDIRADTQYF. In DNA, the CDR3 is TGTGCCAGCAGCTTACAGGATATCAGAGCAGATACGCAGTATTTT.

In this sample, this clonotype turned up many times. CDR3: CASSFPGGGNTIYF. For the CDR3, the DNA is TGTGCCAGCAGTTTTCCCGGCGGTGGAAACACCATATATTTT. The chain has TRBV12-3 or TRBV12-4 and TRBJ1-3, with no clear D. This CDR3 has 14 residues. Deletions cut 3 bases from V and 3 bases from J, with 9 bases between.

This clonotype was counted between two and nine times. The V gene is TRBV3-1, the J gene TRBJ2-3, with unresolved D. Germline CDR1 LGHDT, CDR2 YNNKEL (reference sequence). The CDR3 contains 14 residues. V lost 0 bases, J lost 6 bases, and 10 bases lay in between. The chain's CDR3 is CASSQDSSMDTQYF. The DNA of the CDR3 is TGTGCCAGCAGCCAAGATTCGAGTATGGATACGCAGTATTTT.

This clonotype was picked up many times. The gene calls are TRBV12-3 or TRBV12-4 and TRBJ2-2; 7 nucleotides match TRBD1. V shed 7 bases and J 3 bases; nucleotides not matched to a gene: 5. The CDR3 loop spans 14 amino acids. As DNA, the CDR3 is TGTGCCAGCAAACCGGGACAGTACACCGGGGAGCTGTTTTTT. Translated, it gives CASKPGQYTGELFF.

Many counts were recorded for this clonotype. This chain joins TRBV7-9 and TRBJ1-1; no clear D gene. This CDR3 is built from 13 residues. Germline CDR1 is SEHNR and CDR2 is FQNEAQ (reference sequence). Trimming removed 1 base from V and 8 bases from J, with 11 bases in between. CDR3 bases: TGTGCCAGCAGCTTAGAGGCAGTTATGGAAGCTTTCTTT. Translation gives CASSLEAVMEAFF.

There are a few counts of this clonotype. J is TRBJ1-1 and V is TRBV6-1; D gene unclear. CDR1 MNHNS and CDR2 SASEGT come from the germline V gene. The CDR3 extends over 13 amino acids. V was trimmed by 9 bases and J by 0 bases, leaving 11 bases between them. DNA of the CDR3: TGTGCCAGTAACCCATTCATGAACACTGAAGCTTTCTTT. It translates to CASNPFMNTEAFF.

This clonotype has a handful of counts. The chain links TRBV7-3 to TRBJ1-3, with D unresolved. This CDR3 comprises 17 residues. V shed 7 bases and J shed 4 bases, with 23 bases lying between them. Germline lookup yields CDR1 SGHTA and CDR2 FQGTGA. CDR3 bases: TGTGCCAGCACCATACCGGGTGGTGGCTTCCCGGGAAACACCATATATTTT. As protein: CASTIPGGGFPGNTIYF.

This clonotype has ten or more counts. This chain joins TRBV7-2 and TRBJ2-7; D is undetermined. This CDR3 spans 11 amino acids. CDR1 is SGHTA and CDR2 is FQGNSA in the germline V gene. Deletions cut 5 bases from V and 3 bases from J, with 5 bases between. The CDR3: CASSPHYEQYF. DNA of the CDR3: TGTGCCAGCAGCCCGCACTACGAGCAGTACTTC.

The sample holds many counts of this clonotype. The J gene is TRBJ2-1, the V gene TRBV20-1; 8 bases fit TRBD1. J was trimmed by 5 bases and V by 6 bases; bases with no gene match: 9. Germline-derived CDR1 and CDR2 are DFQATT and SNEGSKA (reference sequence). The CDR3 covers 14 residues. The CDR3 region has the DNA TGCAGTGCAATGGGATACAGGGGGAACAATGAGCAGTTCTTC. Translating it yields CSAMGYRGNNEQFF.

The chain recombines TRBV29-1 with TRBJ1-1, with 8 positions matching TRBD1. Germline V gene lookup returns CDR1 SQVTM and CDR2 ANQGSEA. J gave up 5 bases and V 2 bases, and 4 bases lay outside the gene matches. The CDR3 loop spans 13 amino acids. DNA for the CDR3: TGCAGCGTTGAAAGGCAGGGGGCAACTGAAGCTTTCTTT. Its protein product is CSVERQGATEAFF.

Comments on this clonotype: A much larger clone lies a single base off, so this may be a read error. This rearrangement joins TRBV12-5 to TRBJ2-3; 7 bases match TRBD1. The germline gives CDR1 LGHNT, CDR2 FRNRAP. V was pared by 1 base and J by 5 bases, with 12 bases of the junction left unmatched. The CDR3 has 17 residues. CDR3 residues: CASGLGRGTARQDTQYF. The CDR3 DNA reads TGTGCTAGTGGTTTGGGGAGAGGGACAGCACGTCAAGATACGCAGTATTTT.

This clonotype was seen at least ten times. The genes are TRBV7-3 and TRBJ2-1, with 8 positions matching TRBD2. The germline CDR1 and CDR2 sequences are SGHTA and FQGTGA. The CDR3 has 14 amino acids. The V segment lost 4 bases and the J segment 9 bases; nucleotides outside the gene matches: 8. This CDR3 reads CASSSRTSFSEQFF. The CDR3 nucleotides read TGTGCCAGCAGCTCACGGACTAGCTTCAGTGAGCAGTTCTTC.

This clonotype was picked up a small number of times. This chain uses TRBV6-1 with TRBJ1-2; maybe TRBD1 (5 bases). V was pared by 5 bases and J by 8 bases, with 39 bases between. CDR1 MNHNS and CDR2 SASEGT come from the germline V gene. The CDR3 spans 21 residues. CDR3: CASSPDSLGPGDDASYEGYTF. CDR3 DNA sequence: TGTGCCAGCAGTCCGGATTCTTTAGGCCCTGGGGACGACGCCAGCTATGAGGGCTACACCTTC.

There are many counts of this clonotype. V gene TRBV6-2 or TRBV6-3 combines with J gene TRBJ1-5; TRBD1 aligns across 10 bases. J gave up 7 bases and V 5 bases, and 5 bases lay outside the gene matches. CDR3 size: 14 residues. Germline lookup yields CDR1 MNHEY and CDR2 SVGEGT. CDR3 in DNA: TGTGCCAGCAGTAACCGGACAGGGGGGCAGCCCCAGCATTTT. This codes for CASSNRTGGQPQHF.

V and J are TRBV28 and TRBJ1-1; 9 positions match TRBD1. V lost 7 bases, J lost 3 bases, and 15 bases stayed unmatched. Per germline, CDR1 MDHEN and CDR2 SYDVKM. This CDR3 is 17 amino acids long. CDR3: CASTLDRGGVSDTEAFF. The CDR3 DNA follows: TGTGCCAGCACCCTCGACAGGGGGGGAGTTTCAGACACTGAAGCTTTCTTT. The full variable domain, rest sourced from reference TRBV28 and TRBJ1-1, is DVKVTQSSRYLVKRTGEKVFLECVQDMDHENMFWYRQDPGLGLRLIYFSYDVKMKEKGDIPEGYSVSREKKERFSLILESASTNQTSMYLCASTLDRGGVSDTEAFFGQGTRLTVV.

The CDR3 sequence: CASSPEPSGVAEKLFF. The CDR3 DNA reads TGTGCCAGCAGTCCGGAGCCTTCGGGGGTTGCTGAAAAACTGTTTTTT. This chain links TRBV6-5 with TRBJ1-4; a possible D gene is TRBD1 (5 bases). The CDR3 length is 16 residues. Germline V gene lookup returns CDR1 MNHEY and CDR2 SVGAGI. With 5 bases removed from V and 7 bases from J, the gap between germline ends came to 20 bases.

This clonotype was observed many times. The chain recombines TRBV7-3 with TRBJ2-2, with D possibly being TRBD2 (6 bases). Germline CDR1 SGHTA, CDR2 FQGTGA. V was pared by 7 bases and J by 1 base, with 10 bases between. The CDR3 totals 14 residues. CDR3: CASNGGGNTGELFF. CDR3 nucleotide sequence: TGTGCCAGCAACGGGGGAGGGAACACCGGGGAGCTGTTTTTT.

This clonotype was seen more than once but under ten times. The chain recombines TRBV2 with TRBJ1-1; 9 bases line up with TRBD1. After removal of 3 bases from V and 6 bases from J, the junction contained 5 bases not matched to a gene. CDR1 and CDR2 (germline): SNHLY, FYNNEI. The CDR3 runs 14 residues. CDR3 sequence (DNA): TGTGCCAGCAGTGATACAGGGGGCCTCGCTGAAGCTTTCTTT. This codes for CASSDTGGLAEAFF.

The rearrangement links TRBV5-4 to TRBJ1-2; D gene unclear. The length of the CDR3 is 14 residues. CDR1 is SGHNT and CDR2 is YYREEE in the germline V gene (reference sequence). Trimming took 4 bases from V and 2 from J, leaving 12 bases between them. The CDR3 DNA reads TGTGCCAGCAGCCCTATTGAGAACAACTATGGCTACACCTTC. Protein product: CASSPIENNYGYTF.

The CDR3 sequence is CASSLNRGLGSSQFF. As DNA, the CDR3 is TGTGCCAGCAGCTTAAACAGGGGATTGGGGTCGTCGCAGTTCTTC. V is TRBV5-4 and J is TRBJ2-1; 7 bases align to TRBD1. The CDR3 is made up of 15 amino acids. With 2 bases clipped from V and 12 bases from J, the junction kept 14 bases outside the gene matches. In germline, CDR1 is SGHNT, CDR2 YYREEE (reference sequence).

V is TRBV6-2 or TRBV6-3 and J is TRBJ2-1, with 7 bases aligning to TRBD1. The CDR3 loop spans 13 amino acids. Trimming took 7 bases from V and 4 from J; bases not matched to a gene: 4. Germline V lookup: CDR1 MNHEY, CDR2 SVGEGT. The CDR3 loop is CASTRQGYNEQFF. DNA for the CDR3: TGTGCCAGCACCCGACAGGGTTACAATGAGCAGTTCTTC.

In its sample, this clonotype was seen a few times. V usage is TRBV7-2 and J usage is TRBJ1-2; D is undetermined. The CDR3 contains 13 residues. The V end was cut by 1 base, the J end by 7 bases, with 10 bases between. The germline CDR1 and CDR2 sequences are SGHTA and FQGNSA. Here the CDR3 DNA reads TGTGCCAGCAGCTTAGGAAGAAGCGGTGGCTACACCTTC. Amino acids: CASSLGRSGGYTF.